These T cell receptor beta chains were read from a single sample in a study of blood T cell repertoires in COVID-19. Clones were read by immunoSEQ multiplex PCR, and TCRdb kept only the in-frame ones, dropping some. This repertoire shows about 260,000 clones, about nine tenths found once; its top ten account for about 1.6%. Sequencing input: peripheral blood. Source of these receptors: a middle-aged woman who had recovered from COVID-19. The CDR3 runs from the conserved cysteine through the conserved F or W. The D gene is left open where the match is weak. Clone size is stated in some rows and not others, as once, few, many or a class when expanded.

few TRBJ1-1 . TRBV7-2 CASSLGGGGHTEAFF TGTGCCAGCAGCTTAGGGGGGGGAGGGCACACTGAAGCTTTCTTT
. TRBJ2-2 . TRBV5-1 CASSPTKGAGELFF TGCGCCAGCAGCCCCACGAAGGGGGCCGGGGAGCTGTTTTTT
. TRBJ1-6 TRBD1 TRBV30 CAWRGEGTGNSPLHF TGTGCCTGGAGAGGCGAGGGGACAGGGAATTCACCCCTCCACTTT
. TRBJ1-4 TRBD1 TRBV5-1 CASSPGQGEEKLFF TGCGCCAGCAGCCCGGGACAGGGGGAAGAAAAACTGTTTTTT
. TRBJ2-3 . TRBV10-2 CASSTGTTWGTDTQYF TGCGCCAGCAGCACCGGGACAACATGGGGCACAGATACGCAGTATTTT
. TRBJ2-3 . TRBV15 CATSVKGRTDTQYF TGTGCCACCAGCGTCAAGGGGAGGACAGATACGCAGTATTTT
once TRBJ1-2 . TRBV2 CASRRLTGNYGYTF TGTGCCAGCCGCCGGTTGACAGGAAACTATGGCTACACCTTC
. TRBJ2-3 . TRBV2 CASSAGEADTQYF TGTGCCAGCAGTGCTGGTGAGGCAGATACGCAGTATTTT
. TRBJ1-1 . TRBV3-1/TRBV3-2 CASSPRAVNTEAFF TGTGCCAGCAGCCCGCGGGCGGTTAACACTGAAGCTTTCTTT
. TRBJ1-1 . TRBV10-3 CAISERGSARTEAFF TGTGCCATCAGTGAGAGGGGCTCTGCCAGGACTGAAGCTTTCTTT
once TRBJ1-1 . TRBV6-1 CASSEVGGHTEAFF TGTGCCAGCAGTGAAGTAGGGGGTCACACTGAAGCTTTCTTT
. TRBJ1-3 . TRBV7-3 CASSSRVLDSGNTIYF TGTGCCAGCAGCTCGCGGGTTTTAGACTCTGGAAACACCATATATTTT
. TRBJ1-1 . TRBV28 CASPPPGTHTEAFF TGTGCCAGCCCACCTCCCGGGACACACACTGAAGCTTTCTTT
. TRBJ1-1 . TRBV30 CAWIEDRHRDTEAFF TGTGCCTGGATCGAGGACCGACACAGGGACACTGAAGCTTTCTTT
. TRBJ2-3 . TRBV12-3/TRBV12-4 CASSFVDTQYF TGTGCCAGCAGTTTCGTAGATACGCAGTATTTT
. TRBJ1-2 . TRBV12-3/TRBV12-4 CATSVRGYGYTF TGTGCCACCTCCGTACGGGGTTATGGCTACACCTTC
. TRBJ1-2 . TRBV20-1 CSASPLQSTNYGYTF TGCAGTGCTAGTCCCCTTCAATCTACTAACTATGGCTACACCTTC
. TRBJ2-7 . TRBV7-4 CASSPVHEQYF TGTGCCAGCAGCCCGGTCCACGAGCAGTACTTC
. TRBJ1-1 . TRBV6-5 CASSYSRSNTEAFF TGTGCCAGCAGTTACTCGAGATCGAACACTGAAGCTTTCTTT
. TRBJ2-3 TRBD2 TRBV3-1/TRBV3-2 CASSQEWGGTDTQYF TGTGCCAGCAGCCAAGAATGGGGGGGTACAGATACGCAGTATTTT
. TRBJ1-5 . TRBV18 CASSDNYQPQHF TGTGCCAGCTCCGACAACTATCAGCCCCAGCATTTT
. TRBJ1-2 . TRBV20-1 CSASPGNYGYTF TGCAGTGCTAGTCCAGGCAACTATGGCTACACCTTC
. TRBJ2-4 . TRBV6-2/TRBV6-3 CASSYTSGSKNIQYF TGTGCCAGCAGTTACACTTCGGGTAGCAAAAACATTCAGTACTTC
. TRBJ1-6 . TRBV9 CASSASGRNSPLHF TGTGCCAGCAGCGCCTCAGGGCGGAATTCACCCCTCCACTTT
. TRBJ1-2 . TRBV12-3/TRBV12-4 CASSPTENYGYTF TGTGCCAGCAGTCCGACAGAAAACTATGGCTACACCTTC
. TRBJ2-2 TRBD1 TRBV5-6 CASSLLDRGPGELFF TGTGCCAGCAGCTTGCTCGACAGGGGCCCCGGGGAGCTGTTTTTT